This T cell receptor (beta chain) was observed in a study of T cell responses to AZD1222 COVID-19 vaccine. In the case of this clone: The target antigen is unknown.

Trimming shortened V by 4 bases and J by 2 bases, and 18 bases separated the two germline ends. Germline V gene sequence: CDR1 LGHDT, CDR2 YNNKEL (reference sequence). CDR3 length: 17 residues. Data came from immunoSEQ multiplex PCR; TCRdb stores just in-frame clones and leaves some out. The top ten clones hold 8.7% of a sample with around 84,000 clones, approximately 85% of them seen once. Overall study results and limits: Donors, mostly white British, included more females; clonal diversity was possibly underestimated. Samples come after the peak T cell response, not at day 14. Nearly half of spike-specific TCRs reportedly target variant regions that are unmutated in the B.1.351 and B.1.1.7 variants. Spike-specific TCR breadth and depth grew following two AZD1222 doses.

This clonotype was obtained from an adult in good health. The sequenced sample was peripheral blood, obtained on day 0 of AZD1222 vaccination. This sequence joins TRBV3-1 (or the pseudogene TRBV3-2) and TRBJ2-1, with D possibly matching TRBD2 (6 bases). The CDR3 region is CASSLLGSSGPYNEQFF. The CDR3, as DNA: TGTGCCAGCAGCCTCCTGGGAAGTAGCGGACCCTACAATGAGCAGTTCTTC.